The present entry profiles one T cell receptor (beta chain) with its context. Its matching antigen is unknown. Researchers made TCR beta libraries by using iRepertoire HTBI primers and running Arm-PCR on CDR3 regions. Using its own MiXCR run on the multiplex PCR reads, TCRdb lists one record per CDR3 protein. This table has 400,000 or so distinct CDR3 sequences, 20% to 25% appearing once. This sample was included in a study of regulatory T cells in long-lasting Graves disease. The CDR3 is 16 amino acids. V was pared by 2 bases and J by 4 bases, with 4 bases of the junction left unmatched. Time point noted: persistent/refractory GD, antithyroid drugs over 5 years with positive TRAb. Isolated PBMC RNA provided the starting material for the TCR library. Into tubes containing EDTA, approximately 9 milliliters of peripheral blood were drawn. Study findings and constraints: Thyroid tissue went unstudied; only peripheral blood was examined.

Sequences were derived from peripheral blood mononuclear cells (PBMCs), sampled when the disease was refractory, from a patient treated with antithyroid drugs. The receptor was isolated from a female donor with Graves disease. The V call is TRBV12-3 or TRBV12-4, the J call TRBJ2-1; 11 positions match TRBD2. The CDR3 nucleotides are TGTGCCAGCAGTTTAAGTCTAGCGGGAGGATACAATGAGCAGTTCTTC. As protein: CASSLSLAGGYNEQFF.